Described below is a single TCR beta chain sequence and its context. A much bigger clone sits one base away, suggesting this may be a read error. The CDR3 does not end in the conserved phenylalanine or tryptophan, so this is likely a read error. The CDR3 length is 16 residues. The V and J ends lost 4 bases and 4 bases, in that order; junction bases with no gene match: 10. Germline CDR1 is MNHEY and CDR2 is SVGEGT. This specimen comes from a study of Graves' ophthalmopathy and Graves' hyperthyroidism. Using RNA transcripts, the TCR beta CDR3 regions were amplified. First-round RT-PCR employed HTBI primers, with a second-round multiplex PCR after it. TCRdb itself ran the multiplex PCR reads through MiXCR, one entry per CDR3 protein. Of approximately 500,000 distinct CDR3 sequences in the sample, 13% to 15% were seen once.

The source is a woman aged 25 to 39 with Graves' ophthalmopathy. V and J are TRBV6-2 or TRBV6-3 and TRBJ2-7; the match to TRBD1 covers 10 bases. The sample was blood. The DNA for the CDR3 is TGTGCCAGCAGTTGGCCACCGGGACAGGGGTCATACGAGCAGTACTAC. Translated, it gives CASSWPPGQGSYEQYY.